The clone carrying this T cell receptor (beta chain) was detected a few times. The ends lost 6 bases at V and 5 bases at J; junction bases unmatched: 3. The CDR3 spans 15 residues. The germline gives CDR1 SNHLY, CDR2 FYNNEI. This sample is part of a study of blood T cell repertoires in COVID-19. For the study at large: Whether acute or convalescent, the COVID-19 samples came from the United States, Italy and Spain. PBMCs, B-cell-depleted T cells, or T cells provided the cDNA or gDNA that made up the material.

In the authors' methods: The authors estimated nucleated cell counts from reference gene primer amplification. Profiled with immunoSEQ multiplex PCR; TCRdb holds only in-frame clones, not every one. V and J calls and clone size are given by that table; D and trimming were obtained from the DNA. The table shows about 110,000 clones, with around 83% occurring only once. J is TRBJ2-3 and V is TRBV2, with 15 bases matching TRBD2. Sequenced material: peripheral blood. This TCR came from a woman in her 70s with acute or convalescent COVID-19. The CDR3 protein is CASRWGLAGGDTQYF. Here the CDR3 DNA reads TGTGCCAGCAGATGGGGACTAGCGGGGGGAGATACGCAGTATTTT.